This TCR beta chain emerged from a study of T-cell reconstitution after alpha-beta-depleted transplantation in children. Preparation of the TCRbeta library involved a method that used unique molecular identifiers. In TCRdb, the PCR reads were re-called with MiXCR into one record per CDR3 protein. The data hold around 370,000 distinct CDR3 sequences, with approximately 10% observed a single time. The CDR3 spans 18 residues. J gave up 4 bases and V 6 bases, and 14 bases lay outside the gene matches. Only a few counts were recorded for this clonotype. This rearrangement joins TRBV12-3 or TRBV12-4 to TRBJ2-1, with TRBD2 matching over 11 bases. The TCR comes from a human donor who donated a stem cell graft to a child with acute lymphoblastic leukemia. The sequences come from PBMCs from the stem cell graft donor, collected from the stem cell graft. The CDR3 coding sequence is TGTGCCAGCAGCTCCGGGACTAGCGGAGGGGGGGATTACAATGAGCAGTTCTTC. Translating gives CASSSGTSGGGDYNEQFF.